The 23 T cell receptor beta chains below all came from one sample that was sequenced in a study of shared T cell receptors in the human thymus. Method: immunoSEQ multiplex PCR; TCRdb's copy keeps in-frame clones and lacks some. The sample gives hundreds of thousands of clones, approximately 89% of which show up once; approximately 0.0097% is in the top ten. In addition, the sample was reused for a study of human thymus T cells.

The source material was thymocytes. These receptors were collected from a boy under three years old with a congenital heart defect.

Points on this clone: The sample contains more than one DNA sequence encoding this CDR3. The chain recombines TRBV7-2 with TRBJ1-6; weak D call: TRBD1 (5 bases). Germline CDR1 is SGHTA and CDR2 is FQGNSA. CDR3 length equals 14 residues. V was pared by 6 bases and J by 6 bases, with 12 bases between. The CDR3 is CASRPRAFNSPLHF. The CDR3 region has the DNA TGTGCCAGCAGACCCAGGGCCTTTAATTCACCCCTCCACTTT.

J is TRBJ1-1 and V is TRBV29-1, with 7 bases that match TRBD1. Germline CDR1 reads SQVTM; CDR2 reads ANQGSEA. The CDR3 covers 17 residues. Unmatched junction bases numbered 16, after V lost 2 bases and J lost 4 bases. The CDR3 coding sequence is TGCAGCGTTGAAATAAACAGGGGAATTAGAATGATCACTGAAGCTTTCTTT. Its protein product is CSVEINRGIRMITEAFF.

This chain connects TRBV9 to TRBJ2-5; 15 bases are a match to TRBD2. Losses at the gene ends were 0 bases for V and 5 bases for J; bases not matched to a gene: 2. Germline V lookup: CDR1 SGDLS, CDR2 YYNGEE. This CDR3 has 16 residues. CDR3 nucleotides: TGTGCCAGCAGCGTAGGGACTAGCGGGGGGGAGGAGACCCAGTACTTC. Its protein is CASSVGTSGGEETQYF.

This clone has a handful of counts. CDR3 sequence reads: CASRDPGTEYQPQHF. Here the CDR3 DNA reads TGTGCCAGCAGAGATCCCGGGACAGAGTATCAGCCCCAGCATTTT. V is TRBV2 and J is TRBJ1-5; 7 bases map to TRBD1. The V and J ends lost 6 bases and 5 bases, in that order; junction bases with no gene match: 10. The CDR3 loop spans 15 amino acids. Germline CDR1 is SNHLY and CDR2 is FYNNEI.

V and J are TRBV19 and TRBJ2-1; 14 bases are a match to TRBD2. The CDR3 extends over 15 amino acids. The germline CDR1 and CDR2 sequences are LNHDA and SQIVND (reference sequence). V was pared by 5 bases and J by 8 bases, with 5 bases of the junction left unmatched. In DNA, the CDR3 is TGTGCCAGTAGTGCACCGGGACTAGCGGGAGATGAGCAGTTCTTC. As protein: CASSAPGLAGDEQFF. Variable domain in full (rest from reference TRBV19 and TRBJ2-1): DGGITQSPKYLFRKEGQNVTLSCEQNLNHDAMYWYRQDPGQGLRLIYYSQIVNDFQKGDIAEGYSVSREKKESFPLTVTSAQKNPTAFYLCASSAPGLAGDEQFFGPGTRLTVL.

V gene TRBV18 combines with J gene TRBJ2-1; 12 bases are shared with TRBD2. V shed 3 bases, J shed 8 bases, and the junction held 11 bases outside the gene matches. Per germline, CDR1 KGHSH and CDR2 LQKENI. The CDR3 is 17 amino acids. For the CDR3, the DNA is TGTGCCAGCTCACCCCTTACTAGCGGGGGGAAAGTCGATGAGCAGTTCTTC. Translating it yields CASSPLTSGGKVDEQFF.

V usage is TRBV20-1 and J usage is TRBJ1-2; no clear D gene. The germline V gene has CDR1 DFQATT and CDR2 SNEGSKA (reference sequence). This CDR3 has 11 residues. Trimming removed 5 bases from V and 10 bases from J, with 14 bases in between. The DNA for the CDR3 is TGCAGTGCTCTTCCGGGGAAATCCTACACCTTC. It specifies CSALPGKSYTF.

The chain combines TRBV5-1 with TRBJ2-1, with D unresolved. In germline, CDR1 is SGHRS, CDR2 YFSETQ. The V gene lost 5 bases and the J gene lost 6 bases, with 27 bases spanning the gap. The CDR3 totals 18 residues. The CDR3, as DNA: TGCGCCAGCAGGCACGAGAATAATCCCGTGCCGGTTTCCAATGAGCAGTTCTTC. As protein: CASRHENNPVPVSNEQFF. Using reference TRBV5-1 and TRBJ2-1 for the parts outside the CDR3, the full variable domain is KAGVTQTPRYLIKTRGQQVTLSCSPISGHRSVSWYQQTPGQGLQFLFEYFSETQRNKGNFPGRFSGRQFSNSRSEMNVSTLELGDSALYLCASRHENNPVPVSNEQFFGPGTRLTVL.

V is TRBV19 and J is TRBJ2-3; D may be TRBD1 (6 bases). Germline V gives CDR1 LNHDA, CDR2 SQIVND (reference sequence). With 3 bases removed from V and 4 bases from J, the gap between germline ends came to 26 bases. The CDR3 is 19 residues long. Written as DNA, the CDR3 is TGTGCCAGTAGTATTGGGGGCCCGGGCCTTAATGAAGAACCAGATACGCAGTATTTT. Its translation is CASSIGGPGLNEEPDTQYF.

This clone has a single count. The chain recombines TRBV29-1 with TRBJ2-7; 9 bases are a match to TRBD1. CDR1 SQVTM and CDR2 ANQGSEA come from the germline V gene. The CDR3 consists of 16 residues. Trimming at V came to 4 bases and at J to 0 bases, leaving 10 bases not matched to a gene. The CDR3 spells CSVGEGQGSSSYEQYF. Written as DNA, the CDR3 is TGCAGCGTTGGAGAGGGACAGGGATCGAGCTCCTACGAGCAGTACTTC.

This rearrangement joins TRBV2 to TRBJ1-5; no definite D call. Germline V gene sequence: CDR1 SNHLY, CDR2 FYNNEI. This CDR3 spans 17 amino acids. Trimming took 2 bases from V and 0 from J, leaving 14 bases between them. Here the CDR3 reads CASSESQDSYSNQPQHF. CDR3 coding DNA: TGTGCCAGCAGTGAAAGTCAGGATTCCTATAGCAATCAGCCCCAGCATTTT.

This chain links TRBV6-6 with TRBJ1-5, with 8 nucleotides matching TRBD1. The J segment lost 6 bases and the V segment lost 5 bases, leaving 6 bases of the junction unmatched. Germline V gene sequence: CDR1 MNHNY, CDR2 SVGAGI (reference sequence). This CDR3 has 14 residues. The CDR3 loop is CASSDDRGSQPQHF. CDR3 bases: TGTGCCAGCAGTGACGACAGGGGTAGTCAGCCCCAGCATTTT.

This sequence joins TRBV20-1 and TRBJ1-1; D is perhaps TRBD1 (6 bases). Deletions cut 5 bases from V and 7 bases from J, with 11 bases between. This CDR3 has 11 amino acids. CDR1 DFQATT and CDR2 SNEGSKA come from the germline V gene (reference sequence). The CDR3 sequence: CSARRTDEAFF. DNA of the CDR3: TGCAGTGCTCGGCGGACAGATGAAGCTTTCTTT.

This chain links TRBV11-2 with TRBJ2-1; 9 bases are shared with TRBD1. The CDR3 sequence is 16 residues long. CDR1 is SGHAT, CDR2 FQNNGV, per germline. With 2 bases clipped from V and 2 bases from J, the junction kept 4 bases outside the gene matches. This chain's CDR3 is CASSLSGQGPYNEQFF. The DNA for the CDR3 is TGTGCCAGCAGCTTATCCGGACAGGGGCCCTACAATGAGCAGTTCTTC.

The rearrangement joins TRBV15 to TRBJ1-5; no clear D. Germline CDR1 reads LNHNV; CDR2 reads YYDKDF (reference sequence). V lost 1 base to trimming and J lost 5 bases, with 6 bases between them. The CDR3 length is 13 residues. The CDR3: CATSRGRDQPQHF. CDR3 nucleotide sequence: TGTGCCACCAGCAGAGGACGGGATCAGCCCCAGCATTTT.

This chain links TRBV4-3 with TRBJ2-2; D ambiguous. Germline CDR1 reads LGHNA; CDR2 reads YSLEER. The CDR3 length is 17 residues. Trimming stripped 2 bases from V and 2 bases from J, with 15 bases between. The CDR3 protein is CASSQTTWASNTGELFF. Here the CDR3 DNA reads TGCGCCAGCAGCCAAACGACATGGGCAAGCAACACCGGGGAGCTGTTTTTT.

The chain couples TRBV27 to TRBJ2-7; 8 bases line up with TRBD2. The germline CDR1 and CDR2 sequences are MNHEY and SMNVEV (reference sequence). With V trimmed by 6 bases and J by 3 bases, 10 bases remained unmatched. The CDR3 is 15 amino acids. The CDR3 spells CASSSAFSGNYEQYF. The CDR3 DNA reads as TGTGCCAGCAGCTCAGCGTTTAGCGGGAACTACGAGCAGTACTTC.

The chain is built from TRBV18 and TRBJ1-4, with unresolved D. Germline V gene lookup returns CDR1 KGHSH and CDR2 LQKENI. There are 14 residues in the CDR3. V lost 3 bases and J 11 bases, leaving 16 bases between the germline ends. CDR3 DNA sequence: TGTGCCAGCTCACCTCAGCGGGCCCCGGGGAAACTGTTTTTT. Translated, it gives CASSPQRAPGKLFF.

J is TRBJ1-2 and V is TRBV7-2; 7 bases fit TRBD1. Unmatched junction bases numbered 5, after V lost 5 bases and J lost 2 bases. The CDR3 is made up of 14 amino acids. Germline V gene data show CDR1 as SGHTA and CDR2 as FQGNSA. CDR3 sequence reads: CASSQLTGNYGYTF. CDR3 nucleotide sequence: TGTGCCAGCAGCCAACTGACAGGGAACTATGGCTACACCTTC.

This rearrangement joins TRBV29-1 to TRBJ2-2; possibly TRBD2 for D (6 bases). CDR3 length: 15 amino acids. V shed 6 bases and J shed 6 bases, with 20 bases lying between them. Per the germline V gene, CDR1 is SQVTM and CDR2 is ANQGSEA. The CDR3 spells CSVAFPGAQPGELFF. CDR3 bases: TGCAGCGTCGCCTTTCCGGGAGCCCAACCCGGGGAGCTGTTTTTT.

This clone was detected once. The gene calls are TRBV11-2 and TRBJ1-4, with D unresolved. CDR1 SGHAT and CDR2 FQNNGV come from the germline V gene. The CDR3 contains 18 residues. Trimming removed 5 bases at V and 1 base at J, with 20 bases between. CDR3 protein: CASSRSDGTRGTNEKLFF. As DNA, the CDR3 is TGTGCCAGCAGCCGCTCTGACGGTACCCGAGGAACTAATGAAAAACTGTTTTTT.

The rearrangement uses TRBV6-5 and TRBJ2-7; tentative D call: TRBD2 (6 bases). Germline-derived CDR1 and CDR2 are MNHEY and SVGAGI. V lost 6 bases and J lost 5, with 20 bases in between. This CDR3 comprises 15 residues. CDR3 sequence: CASSRRLGSSHEQYF. The CDR3 nucleotides are TGTGCCAGCAGCCGGCGACTAGGCAGTTCTCACGAGCAGTACTTC.

This rearrangement joins TRBV18 to TRBJ2-1, with 8 bases that match TRBD1. The CDR3 length is 16 residues. After removal of 0 bases from V and 5 bases from J, the junction contained 6 bases not matched to a gene. From germline, CDR1 is KGHSH and CDR2 LQKENI. CDR3 in DNA: TGTGCCAGCTCACCACCGGGCAGGGGGCCAGACAATGAGCAGTTCTTC. It codes for CASSPPGRGPDNEQFF.